This T cell receptor beta chain came from a study of post-analysis software for immune sequencing data (dated by TCRdb to the mid-2010s). For the study in its entirety: The recorded disease courses included relapsing-remitting, secondary progressive and progressive-relapsing multiple sclerosis, and some patients had no subtype annotation. The patient repertoires were compared against approximately twelve previously published healthy control repertoires obtained from donors aged about 6 to 25 years. A subset of samples was prepared in parallel using single-end sample barcoding, then pooled and co-amplified after Illumina adapter ligation.

TCR beta repertoires were profiled from peripheral blood of 10 to 15 young patients with multiple sclerosis to demonstrate the VDJtools post-analysis software. The multiple sclerosis patients were children and adolescents ranging in age from about 6 to 16 years. To prepare the library, PCR was applied. Sequencing was performed on an Illumina HiSeq 2500. Unique molecular identifiers were incorporated into TCR beta cDNA libraries to reduce PCR and sequencing biases. Roughly 500,000 cDNA molecules were obtained for every 1 to 10 million input T cells, so each molecule roughly corresponded to one T cell. The patient libraries were prepared and sequenced with the same protocol used for the earlier healthy control dataset. Within a given batch, samples were prepared together, multiplexed and sequenced on the same HiSeq lane. The paper's data handling went like this. Raw barcoded reads were processed with MIGEC, discarding single-read molecular identifier groups before consensus assembly and CDR3 extraction. VDJtools was used for post-analysis of the clonotype tables, with diversity normalized by down-sampling every dataset to the smallest sample size. Repertoire overlap clustering matched CDR3 amino acid but not nucleotide sequences to correct batch-related cross-sample contamination. Starting from the raw public reads, TCRdb applied fastp trimming at Q25, assembled clones with MiXCR and retained in-frame beta chains. Duplicate CDR3 protein sequences are folded into a single record with the most common DNA and genes. These V and J calls are TCRdb output, not the study's own analysis. This sample is represented by about 770,000 distinct CDR3 sequences; 46% of them were singletons. The top ten clones comprise roughly 5.2% of the sample.

Overall study results and their limits: The control group was slightly older than the multiple sclerosis patient group. Normalized Chao1 diversity was significantly lower in multiple sclerosis patients than controls, suggesting substantial peripheral T-cell clonal expansion. A few TRBV segments, including TRBV5-6, TRBV5-1 and TRBV20-1, were significantly more frequent in patients than controls. Strong co-clustering of samples prepared in the same batch was shown by direct clustering with F measure, prompting a batch-effect correction.

CDR1 and CDR2 were assigned from the germline V gene as MDHEN and SYDVKM. Relative to germline, V is 5 bases shorter and J is 0 bases shorter, with 20 bases between their ends. The CDR3, cysteine through phenylalanine, is 17 amino acids long. Only the CDR3 region is kept as DNA, spanning 51 bases read in frame from base 1. On this clonotype: Its antigen remains undetermined. No base quality values were provided; no much bigger clone lies one nucleotide off.

This TCR was recovered from a girl aged 5 to 17 with multiple sclerosis. The sequencing input was blood. The V and J genes are TRBV28 and TRBJ2-7, and possibly TRBD1, on 6 matching bases. The CDR3 reads as follows: CASSPSRTVTISYEQYF. The sequenced DNA is TGTGCCAGCAGTCCGTCCCGGACAGTGACCATCTCCTACGAGCAGTACTTC.